This T cell receptor beta chain is from a study of T cells in Graves' hyperthyroidism and ophthalmopathy. This clonotype was seen many times. The CDR3 extends over 10 amino acids. V gave up 7 bases and J gave up 4 bases, with 5 bases separating them. In germline, CDR1 is SNHLY, CDR2 FYNNEI. Researchers amplified the TCR beta CDR3 regions from RNA transcripts. HTBI primers were employed in a first-round RT-PCR of the TCR CDR3. TCRdb passed the multiplex PCR reads through MiXCR, listing each CDR3 protein once. Of 700,000 to 850,000 distinct CDR3 sequences listed, about a third are singletons. It was considered stable Graves' hyperthyroidism when ophthalmopathy did not progress within 18 months. Participants, patients aged 18 to 65, had newly diagnosed hyperthyroidism with a duration under 2 months.

The sequencing sample was made of blood. V is TRBV2 and J is TRBJ2-7; D call uncertain. The clonotype originates from a woman in her 40s with Graves' hyperthyroidism. The CDR3 loop reads CASIGYEQYF. The CDR3 DNA reads as TGTGCCAGCATCGGATACGAGCAGTACTTC.